The clone carrying this T cell receptor beta chain was recorded at least ten times. The antigen remains unidentified. TCRdb recomputed calls from the 5' RACE reads with MiXCR, one row per CDR3 protein. In the table there are a few hundred thousand distinct CDR3 sequences, around 4.9% of which are singletons. CDR3 length: 14 residues. V was pared by 7 bases and J by 3 bases, with 9 bases of the junction left unmatched. Germline CDR1 MNHEY, CDR2 SVGAGI. The data were taken from a study of T cells after yellow fever vaccination. For the study at large: The fractions with low cell numbers were processed using SMART-Seq v4 Ultra Low Input.

Regarding the study as a whole: Only a minor proportion of clonotypes was detected across both CD4 and CD8 compartments.

V and J are TRBV6-5 and TRBJ2-7; 7 bases align to TRBD1. Material: CD4+ T cells sorted from PBMCs, obtained on the day of the yellow fever booster vaccination. The source of this sequence is a man aged 18 to 29 who received the YFV17D yellow fever vaccine. DNA for the CDR3: TGTGCCAGCAAGCCTTCCGGGACAGACTACGAGCAGTACGTC. This encodes CASKPSGTDYEQYV.